This is a list of T cell receptor beta chains from one sample in a study of T-cell reconstitution after alpha-beta-depleted transplantation in children. TCRdb re-derived calls from the PCR reads in MiXCR, one entry per CDR3 protein. The table includes around 600,000 distinct CDR3 sequences, roughly 23% detected once. Sequenced material: PBMCs, mostly from graft donor cells, taken 360 days after TCRalphabeta/CD19-depleted stem cell transplant. These receptors all stem from a boy under three years old who had a stem cell transplant for acute myeloid leukemia, so the T cells may come from the graft donor. CDR3s include the opening cysteine and the closing phenylalanine or tryptophan. D genes are given only for firm matches. Clone size is not always given. Where it is, it says once, few, many or a class for expanded clones.

size	J	V	D	DNA	CDR3
.	TRBJ2-3	TRBV24-1	.	TGTGCCACCAGTGACCCACGGCGACGCACAGATACGCAGTATTTT	CATSDPRRRTDTQYF
few	TRBJ1-2	TRBV29-1	.	TGCAGCGTTGGACAGGACTATGGCTACACCTTC	CSVGQDYGYTF
.	TRBJ2-5	TRBV15	.	TGTGCCACCAGCCCCATCCGGGAGACCCAGTACTTC	CATSPIRETQYF
many	TRBJ2-3	TRBV27	.	TGTGCCAGCAGTTATCTGCTAGCGTCTCCGCAGTATTTT	CASSYLLASPQYF
many	TRBJ2-7	TRBV7-2	.	TGTGCCAGCAGCGCGGACCGGTTTACCTACGAGCAGTACTTC	CASSADRFTYEQYF
.	TRBJ1-5	TRBV4-1	TRBD1	TGCGCCAGCAGCCAAGAGGACAGGGCGTACAATCAGCCCCAGCATTTT	CASSQEDRAYNQPQHF
few	TRBJ1-4	TRBV6-1	TRBD1	TGTGCCAGCAGTCCGGGACAGGCTGGGGAAAAACTGTTTTTT	CASSPGQAGEKLFF
.	TRBJ1-1	TRBV20-1	TRBD1	TGCAGTGCGCAACAGGGGGGCACTGAAGCTTTCTTT	CSAQQGGTEAFF
few	TRBJ1-5	TRBV27	.	TGTGCCAGCAGTCTCAGGCTCAATCAGCCCCAGCATTTT	CASSLRLNQPQHF
.	TRBJ2-4	TRBV2	.	TGTGCCAGCGGGGTGGCAGGGGAATTGACCAAAAACATTCAGTACTTC	CASGVAGELTKNIQYF
few	TRBJ2-4	TRBV12-3/TRBV12-4	.	TGTGCCAGCAGTCCGGAGATGATAGGGGCCAAAAACATTCAGTACTTC	CASSPEMIGAKNIQYF